Each of the 10 T cell receptor beta chains below was sequenced from the same sample in a study of blood T cell repertoires in COVID-19. Some clones are missing from TCRdb's copy, which holds only in-frame ones; the method was immunoSEQ multiplex PCR. The sample has over 110,000 clones, approximately 79% seen once. The sample was peripheral blood. These receptors all come from a man in his 60s with acute or convalescent COVID-19.

The CDR3 is CASSKTGVPNTEAFF. In DNA form, the CDR3 reads TGTGCCAGCAGTAAAACAGGGGTCCCGAACACTGAAGCTTTCTTT. The chain links TRBV6-5 to TRBJ1-1; 7 positions match TRBD1. The germline gives CDR1 MNHEY, CDR2 SVGAGI. The CDR3 length is 15 residues. Losses at the gene ends were 5 bases for V and 1 base for J; bases not matched to a gene: 7.

A few counts support this clone. This chain uses TRBV18 with TRBJ2-5; tentative D call: TRBD1 (6 bases). The V gene lost 3 bases and the J gene lost 5 bases, with 10 bases spanning the gap. This CDR3 is built from 13 residues. Germline lookup yields CDR1 KGHSH and CDR2 LQKENI. Here the CDR3 reads CASSPTGLETQYF. CDR3 bases: TGTGCCAGCTCACCGACAGGATTGGAGACCCAGTACTTC.

The count of this clone is one. The V and J genes are TRBV7-9 and TRBJ2-7; D unresolved. Germline CDR1 is SEHNR and CDR2 is FQNEAQ (reference sequence). CDR3 length: 12 amino acids. Trimming took off 2 bases at V and 3 bases at J, with 5 bases between the two ends. The CDR3 DNA sequence: TGTGCCAGCAGCTTACCGTTCTACGAGCAGTACTTC. It translates to CASSLPFYEQYF.

The chain links TRBV6-5 to TRBJ1-4; a possible D gene is TRBD1 (6 bases). Between the trimmed V and J ends, which lost 7 bases and 8 bases, there was a span of 11 bases. CDR1 is MNHEY and CDR2 is SVGAGI in the germline V gene. The CDR3 covers 12 residues. In DNA, the CDR3 is TGTGCCAGCACCCGGGACACCGAAAAACTGTTTTTT. Translated, it gives CASTRDTEKLFF.

This clone was found once. The chain has TRBV27 and TRBJ2-1, with D perhaps TRBD2 (6 bases). Germline V gene sequence: CDR1 MNHEY, CDR2 SMNVEV (reference sequence). V lost 5 bases and J lost 6, with 8 bases in between. CDR3 length: 12 residues. The CDR3 DNA sequence: TGTGCCAGCAGTCCCGGGGGCAATGAGCAGTTCTTC. Encoded protein: CASSPGGNEQFF.

This chain connects TRBV24-1 to TRBJ1-5; 7 nucleotides align to TRBD1. The ends lost 2 bases at V and 3 bases at J; junction bases unmatched: 3. There are 15 residues in the CDR3. Germline loops: CDR1 KGHDR, CDR2 SFDVKD. CDR3 loop: CATSDSTGDNQPQHF. DNA for the CDR3: TGTGCCACCAGTGATTCCACAGGGGACAATCAGCCCCAGCATTTT.

The chain is built from TRBV3-1 (or the pseudogene TRBV3-2) and TRBJ1-6, with D hard to call. V was cut by 0 bases and J by 6 bases, with 9 bases left in between. This CDR3 region has 15 residues. Germline V gene lookup returns CDR1 LGHDT and CDR2 YNNKEL (reference sequence). CDR3 protein: CASSQESPFNSPLHF. DNA for the CDR3: TGTGCCAGCAGCCAAGAGTCCCCATTTAATTCACCCCTCCACTTT.

V and J are TRBV7-3 and TRBJ1-2; no clear D. From germline, CDR1 is SGHTA and CDR2 FQGTGA. V was shortened by 6 bases and J by 6 bases, with 14 bases between the two germline ends. The CDR3 loop spans 13 amino acids. The CDR3 loop is CASSLSAVHGYTF. The CDR3 DNA follows: TGTGCCAGCAGTTTATCGGCGGTACATGGCTACACCTTC.

This clone occurred once. This chain uses TRBV19 with TRBJ1-1; no definite D call. The V gene lost 7 bases and the J gene lost 0 bases, with 9 bases spanning the gap. The germline gives CDR1 LNHDA, CDR2 SQIVND (reference sequence). The CDR3 spans 13 residues. This CDR3 reads CASTEQLNTEAFF. The CDR3 nucleotides are TGTGCCAGTACTGAACAGCTGAACACTGAAGCTTTCTTT.

V is TRBV10-3 and J is TRBJ1-5; D unresolved. Germline CDR1 is ENHRY and CDR2 is SYGVKD. The germline V and J ends were trimmed by 10 bases and 2 bases, with 12 bases remaining between them. CDR3 length: 13 amino acids. The CDR3 DNA follows: TGTGCCACGTCTCCCGCGGGCAATCAGCCCCAGCATTTT. This sequence encodes CATSPAGNQPQHF.